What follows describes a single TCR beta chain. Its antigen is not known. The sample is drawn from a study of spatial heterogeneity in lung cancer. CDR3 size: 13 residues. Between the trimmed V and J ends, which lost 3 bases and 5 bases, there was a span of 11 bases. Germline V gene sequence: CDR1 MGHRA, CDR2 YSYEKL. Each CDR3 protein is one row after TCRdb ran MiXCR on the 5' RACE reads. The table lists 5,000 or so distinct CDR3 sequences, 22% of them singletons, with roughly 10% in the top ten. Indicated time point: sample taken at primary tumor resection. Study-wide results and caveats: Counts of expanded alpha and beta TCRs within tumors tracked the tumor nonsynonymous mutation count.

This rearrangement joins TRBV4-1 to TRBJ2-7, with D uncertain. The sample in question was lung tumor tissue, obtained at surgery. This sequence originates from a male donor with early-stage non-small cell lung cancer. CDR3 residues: CASSHSHEDEQYF. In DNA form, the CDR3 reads TGCGCCAGCAGCCACAGTCATGAGGACGAGCAGTACTTC.